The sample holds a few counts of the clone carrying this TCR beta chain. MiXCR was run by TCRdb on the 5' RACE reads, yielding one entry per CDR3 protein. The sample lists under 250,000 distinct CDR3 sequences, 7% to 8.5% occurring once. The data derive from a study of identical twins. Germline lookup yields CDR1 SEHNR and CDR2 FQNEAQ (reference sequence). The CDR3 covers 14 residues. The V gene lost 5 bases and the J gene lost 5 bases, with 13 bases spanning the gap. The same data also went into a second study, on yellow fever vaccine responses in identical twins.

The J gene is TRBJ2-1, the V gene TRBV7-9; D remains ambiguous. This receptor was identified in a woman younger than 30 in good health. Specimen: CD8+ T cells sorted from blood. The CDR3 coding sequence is TGTGCCAGCAGCCTAGATGCGCGCAACAATGAGCAGTTCTTC. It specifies CASSLDARNNEQFF.